These 8 T cell receptor beta chains share one sample of origin, sequenced in a study of shared T cell receptors in the human thymus (dated by TCRdb to the early 2020s). Library preparation used the immunoSEQ multiplex PCR assay. TCRdb retrieved this table from immuneACCESS and kept in-frame rearrangements only. Not all clones are present; in checked studies, unresolved V genes account for under half, and no reason is known for the remainder. For this sample the table gives hundreds of thousands of clones, of which over 75% were detected only once. The top ten clones comprise more than 0.009% of the sample. This same sample was also taken into another study, of human thymus T cells.

Specimen: thymocytes. The receptors derive from a boy in the first two years of life with a congenital heart defect. Donor details come from another sample of the same person, matched by shared clones.

J is TRBJ1-3 and V is TRBV12-5, with TRBD1 matching over 7 bases. In germline, CDR1 is LGHNT, CDR2 FRNRAP. V dropped 7 bases and J dropped 0; count of bases not matched to a gene: 21. The CDR3 is made up of 20 amino acids. The CDR3 sequence: CASALIGTANVMASGNTIYF. DNA of the CDR3: TGTGCTAGTGCCCTTATAGGGACAGCTAACGTCATGGCCTCTGGAAACACCATATATTTT.

V is TRBV28 and J is TRBJ2-1; D uncertain. From germline, CDR1 is MDHEN and CDR2 SYDVKM. The CDR3 extends over 13 amino acids. Trimming pared 9 bases from V and 0 bases from J, leaving 9 bases between. CDR3: CASLPGSYNEQFF. The CDR3 region has the DNA TGTGCCAGTCTCCCCGGCTCCTACAATGAGCAGTTCTTC.

J is TRBJ2-7 and V is TRBV4-1; no clear D gene. Germline assignment: CDR1 MGHRA and CDR2 YSYEKL. The CDR3 consists of 13 residues. V lost 0 bases, J lost 0 bases, and 3 bases lay in between. The CDR3 region has the DNA TGCGCCAGCAGCCAAGACAGCTCCTACGAGCAGTACTTC. Translating it yields CASSQDSSYEQYF.

V usage is TRBV7-2 and J usage is TRBJ1-1; 7 positions match TRBD1. Unmatched junction bases numbered 9, after V lost 5 bases and J lost 0 bases. CDR3 length: 16 amino acids. Germline V gene sequence: CDR1 SGHTA, CDR2 FQGNSA. CDR3 protein: CASSQGQDMMNTEAFF. Written as DNA, the CDR3 is TGTGCCAGCAGCCAAGGACAGGATATGATGAACACTGAAGCTTTCTTT.

About this clone itself: At the DNA level, this CDR3 is encoded by other sequences in the same sample as well. J is TRBJ2-7 and V is TRBV7-9; TRBD2 might be the D (5 bases). CDR1 is SEHNR, CDR2 FQNEAQ, per germline (reference sequence). The germline V and J ends were trimmed by 1 base and 4 bases, with 8 bases remaining between them. This CDR3 comprises 13 residues. The CDR3: CASSLVGGYEQYF. CDR3 DNA: TGTGCCAGCAGCTTAGTCGGCGGGTACGAGCAGTACTTC.

This clone was observed once. The chain is built from TRBV4-1 and TRBJ1-2; 7 nucleotides line up with TRBD1. This CDR3 spans 15 amino acids. V gave up 1 base and J gave up 5 bases; unmatched junction bases: 7. Germline V CDR1 and CDR2: MGHRA, YSYEKL. The CDR3 loop reads CASSQVDAGGYGYTF. The CDR3 DNA reads as TGCGCCAGCAGCCAAGTCGACGCAGGGGGATATGGCTACACCTTC.

V and J are TRBV19 and TRBJ2-6; tentatively, D is TRBD1 (6 bases). Per germline, CDR1 LNHDA and CDR2 SQIVND (reference sequence). Trimming shortened V by 4 bases and J by 0 bases, and 16 bases separated the two germline ends. The CDR3 spans 18 residues. DNA of the CDR3: TGTGCCAGTAGTACATCGGACAGTCTCTTCTCTGGGGCCAACGTCCTGACTTTC. It codes for CASSTSDSLFSGANVLTF.

The chain is built from TRBV7-9 and TRBJ2-7, with 13 bases identical to TRBD2. From germline, CDR1 is SEHNR and CDR2 FQNEAQ (reference sequence). The CDR3 spans 16 residues. The V segment lost 1 base and the J segment 5 bases; nucleotides outside the gene matches: 5. The CDR3: CASSLEDGLAGDEQYF. The CDR3 region has the DNA TGTGCCAGCAGCTTAGAAGATGGACTAGCGGGAGACGAGCAGTACTTC.